This T cell receptor beta chain was recovered during a study of tumor and adjacent non-tumor tissue in lung cancer (dated by TCRdb to 2016 to 2018). In terms of the full investigation: By cancer type, the cohort comprised approximately twelve adenocarcinoma patients, 2 squamous cell carcinoma patients and 1 small cell lung cancer patient. The approximately 15 patients were aged 31 to 76 years, included around 10 men and 5 women, and had TNM stage I to III disease. In total, sequencing yielded 125,075,908 productive TCRbeta reads, which works out to an average of around 4.2 million reads per sample. The study compared bulk TCRbeta repertoires from lung tumor tissue and matched distant non-tumor lung tissue of more than 12 lung cancer patients. For each patient, one tumor sample and one normal lung sample were taken, giving under 35 paired specimens that underwent TCRbeta CDR3 sequencing. General findings and caveats noted by the study authors: TCR diversity was significantly higher in younger patients, and greater tumor TCR diversity was associated with shorter overall survival and shorter disease-free survival. Neither the sequencing platform nor unique molecular identifiers are named or mentioned anywhere in the methods. With only approximately 15 patients in the cohort, the authors noted that larger samples and more detailed clinical data are needed. In normal lung, the top 100 clones accounted for a significantly larger cumulative share of the repertoire than in tumor tissue. Significantly higher TCR diversity (inverse Simpson) was observed in tumor tissue than in normal lung tissue (about 410 vs 180, P = 0.0075, Mann-Whitney U test). Peripheral blood was not sequenced, so blood TCRbeta repertoires in these lung cancer patients were not examined.

Library preparation used multiplex PCR. Sequencer: Illumina HiSeq 2500. TCRbeta libraries were constructed through three rounds of nested PCR with primers (Table S4) according to protocols modified from ARM-PCR. PCR products of 200-500 bp were gel-excised and purified with the QIAquick gel extraction kit before sequencing. In the original analysis: Reads were cleaned using Trimmomatic, were merged into complete CDR3 sequences using FLASH, and were assigned to V(D)J germline segments using MiTCR. VDJtools was used to compute clonal diversity as the inverse Simpson's index. A read counted as productive if the sequence was in-frame and lacked a premature stop codon. TCRdb's own reprocessing of the public reads used fastp at Q25 and MiXCR and kept productive beta chains. Identical CDR3 protein sequences are pooled into one entry, listed with their most common genes and DNA. The V and J calls here are based on TCRdb, not the publication. The sample includes 200,000 to 250,000 distinct CDR3 sequences, with 70% to 75% observed a single time. Together, the top ten hold under 30% of the sample.

Points on this clonotype: No cognate antigen has been identified for it. The junction and the germline gene differ at one end; a read error may be behind it.

The germline V gene sets CDR1 to LGHNA and CDR2 to YNFKEQ. The CDR3 holds 15 amino acids from the cysteine to the phenylalanine. Of all the DNA, just the CDR3 is kept, 45 bases in frame from base 1. Bulk unsorted tissue served as the source for RNA extraction, and RNA quality was assessed using a NanoDrop ND-1000 and an Agilent 2100. Donors were newly diagnosed lung cancer patients admitted for thoracic surgery in China between August and November 2014, without prior chemotherapy. The study excluded patients who had received radiotherapy or chemotherapy before or who had another cancer at the same time. Pieces of surgical tissue measuring about 1-2.1 cm3 were kept in RNAlater solution and held at -80 degrees C until needed.

The TCR was taken from a man aged 55-75 years with non-small cell lung cancer. The sequence joins TRBV4-2 to TRBJ1-2; TRBD1 agrees with 10 junctional bases. Source material: lung tumor tissue. The sequenced DNA is TGTGCCAGCAGACAAGAACGACAGGGGGCGGGAGGCTACACCTTC. This gives the protein CASRQERQGAGGYTF.